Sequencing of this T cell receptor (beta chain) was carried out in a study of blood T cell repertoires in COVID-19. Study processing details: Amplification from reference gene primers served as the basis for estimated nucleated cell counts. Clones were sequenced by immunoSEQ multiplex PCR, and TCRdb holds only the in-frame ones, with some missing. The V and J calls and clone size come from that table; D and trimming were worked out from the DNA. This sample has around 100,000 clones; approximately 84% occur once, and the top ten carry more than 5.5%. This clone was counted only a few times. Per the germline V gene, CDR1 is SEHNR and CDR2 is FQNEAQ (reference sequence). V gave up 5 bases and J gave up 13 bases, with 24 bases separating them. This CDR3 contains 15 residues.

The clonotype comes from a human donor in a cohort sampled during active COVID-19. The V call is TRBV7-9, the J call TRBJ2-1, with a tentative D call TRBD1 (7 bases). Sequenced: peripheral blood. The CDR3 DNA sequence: TGTGCCAGCAGCCCCACCCCCGACAGGGAGGTAAAACAGTTCTTC. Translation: CASSPTPDREVKQFF.